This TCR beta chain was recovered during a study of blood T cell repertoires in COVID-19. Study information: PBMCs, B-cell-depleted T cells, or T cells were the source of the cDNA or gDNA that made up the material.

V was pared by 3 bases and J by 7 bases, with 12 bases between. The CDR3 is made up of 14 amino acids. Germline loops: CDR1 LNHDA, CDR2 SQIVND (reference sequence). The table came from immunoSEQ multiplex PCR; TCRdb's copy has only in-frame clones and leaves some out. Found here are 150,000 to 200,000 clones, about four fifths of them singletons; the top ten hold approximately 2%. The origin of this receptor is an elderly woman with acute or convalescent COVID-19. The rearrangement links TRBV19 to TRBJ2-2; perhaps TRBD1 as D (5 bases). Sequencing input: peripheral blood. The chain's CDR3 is CASSIDAGHGELFF. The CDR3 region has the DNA TGTGCCAGTAGTATCGATGCAGGGCACGGGGAGCTGTTTTTT.